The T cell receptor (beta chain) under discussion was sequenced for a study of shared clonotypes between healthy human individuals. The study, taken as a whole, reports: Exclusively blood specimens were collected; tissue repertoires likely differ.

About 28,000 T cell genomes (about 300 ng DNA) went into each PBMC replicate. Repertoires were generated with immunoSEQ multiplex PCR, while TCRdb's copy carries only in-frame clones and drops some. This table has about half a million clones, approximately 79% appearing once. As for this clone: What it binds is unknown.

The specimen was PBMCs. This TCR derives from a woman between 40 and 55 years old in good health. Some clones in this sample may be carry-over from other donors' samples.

In nucleotides, the CDR3 is TGTGCCAGCAGCCCCCTTAGCGGGAGGGCCCTCACCGGGGAGCTGTTTTTT. This codes for CASSPLSGRALTGELFF. This chain uses TRBV14 with TRBJ2-2, with 11 bases lining up with TRBD2. The CDR3 runs 17 residues. Germline CDR1 reads SGHDN; CDR2 reads FVKESK. J gave up 4 bases and V 4 bases, and 8 bases lay outside the gene matches.